The 2 T cell receptor beta chains below were found in one sample sequenced in a study of cytomegalovirus exposure and HLA in healthy donors. PCR primers comprised 60 Vbeta and 13 Jbeta primers. Clones were sequenced by immunoSEQ multiplex PCR, and TCRdb holds only the in-frame ones, with some missing. The sample lists over 200,000 clones; about 72% were seen once. Sequenced material: PBMCs. These receptors all stem from a male donor in good health and CMV-seronegative.

The chain recombines TRBV6-5 with TRBJ2-7; 7 bases map to TRBD1. The CDR3 extends over 14 amino acids. The germline gives CDR1 MNHEY, CDR2 SVGAGI. V lost 6 bases to trimming and J lost 5 bases; unmatched junction nucleotides: 10. CDR3 bases: TGTGCCAGCAGCTTGGGACAGTGGGGGAACGAGCAGTACTTC. It codes for CASSLGQWGNEQYF.

V is TRBV6-1 and J is TRBJ1-5, with 8 positions matching TRBD1. From germline, CDR1 is MNHNS and CDR2 SASEGT. With V trimmed by 2 bases and J by 3 bases, 30 bases remained unmatched. The CDR3 length is 24 residues. Written as DNA, the CDR3 is TGTGCCAGCAGTGAACGTGGGGTAACTGGGGGGCAGGGGGCCCCTAGAACCCTCAATCAGCCCCAGCATTTT. Translated: CASSERGVTGGQGAPRTLNQPQHF.